This TCR beta chain was captured in a study of shared clonotypes between healthy human individuals. From germline, CDR1 is SGHDT and CDR2 YYEEEE. The CDR3 covers 16 residues. Trimming cost V 4 bases and J 3 bases; bases outside gene matches: 11. Notes on the study in general: Researchers sampled blood only, noting tissue repertoires likely differ. Shared clonotypes: 4.5% to 5% naive CD4, around 3.5% naive CD8, less than 2.5% memory CD4, more than 0.3% memory CD8.

As to this clone: Its antigen is still unknown.

Evenly divided among several immunoSEQ plates was the genomic DNA of each subset. The protocol was immunoSEQ multiplex PCR, while the TCRdb copy is restricted to in-frame clones and leaves out a portion. This table holds roughly 2 million clones, around 95% found once. The origin of this receptor is a man aged 18 to 30 in good health. This rearrangement joins TRBV5-6 to TRBJ2-3; 7 bases match TRBD2. The specimen was naive CD4+ T cells sorted from blood. Specified subset: CD45RA+ positively selected. In nucleotides, the CDR3 is TGTGCCAGCAGCCAGTTTGCGGGAGTCATAACAGATACGCAGTATTTT. Protein product: CASSQFAGVITDTQYF.